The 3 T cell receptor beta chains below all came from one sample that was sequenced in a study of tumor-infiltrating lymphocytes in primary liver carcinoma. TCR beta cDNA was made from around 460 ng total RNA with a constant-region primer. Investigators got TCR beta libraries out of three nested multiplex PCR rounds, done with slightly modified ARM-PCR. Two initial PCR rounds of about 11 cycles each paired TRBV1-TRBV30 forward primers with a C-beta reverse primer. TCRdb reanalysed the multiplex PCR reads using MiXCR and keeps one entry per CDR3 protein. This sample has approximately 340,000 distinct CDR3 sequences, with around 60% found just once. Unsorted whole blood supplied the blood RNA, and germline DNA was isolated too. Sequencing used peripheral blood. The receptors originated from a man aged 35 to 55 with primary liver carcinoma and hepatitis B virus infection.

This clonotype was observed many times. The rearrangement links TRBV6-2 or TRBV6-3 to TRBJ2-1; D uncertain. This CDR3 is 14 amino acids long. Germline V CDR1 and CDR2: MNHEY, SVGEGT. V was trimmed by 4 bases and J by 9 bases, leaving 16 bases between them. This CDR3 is CASSSWLRVAEQFF. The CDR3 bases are TGTGCCAGCAGTTCATGGTTAAGGGTGGCTGAGCAGTTCTTC.

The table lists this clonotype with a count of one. In DNA form, the CDR3 reads TGTGCCAGCACTAAATCAGGGATTAACTATGGCTACACCTTC. This translates into CASTKSGINYGYTF. The rearrangement uses TRBV5-6 and TRBJ1-2; tentatively, D is TRBD1 (5 bases). V lost 6 bases and J lost 1, with 13 bases in between. The CDR3 length is 14 residues. Per the germline V gene, CDR1 is SGHDT and CDR2 is YYEEEE.

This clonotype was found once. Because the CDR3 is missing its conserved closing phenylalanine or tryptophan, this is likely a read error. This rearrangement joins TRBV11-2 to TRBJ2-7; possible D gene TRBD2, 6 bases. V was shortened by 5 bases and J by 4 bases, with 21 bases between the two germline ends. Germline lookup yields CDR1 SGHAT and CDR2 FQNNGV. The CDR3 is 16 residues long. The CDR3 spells CASSRSGRSWMYEQYL. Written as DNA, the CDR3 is TGTGCCAGCAGCCGTAGCGGCAGATCCTGGATGTACGAGCAGTACCTC.